This T cell receptor (beta chain) was obtained from a study of Tregs in tolerant kidney transplant recipients (dated 2019 in TCRdb). Describing the broader study: The transplants used related donors with nonmyeloablative bone marrow transplantation, and mixed chimerism in the human trials was transient. The study used TCRbeta sequencing to identify donor-specific regulatory T cells before combined kidney and bone marrow transplantation, then tracked those cells after transplant. The study at large found these results: Biological reproducibility was not directly assessed, although technical replication error appeared to be minimal. Donor-specific Treg expansion was found to exceed global Treg expansion in tolerant patients, suggesting antigen-driven rather than nonspecific expansion. Because only a small number of patients were included, the study had limitations, and the results will need to be validated in larger populations as well as under other immunosuppression protocols. Expanding Tregs with activated donor B cells appeared to identify the most biologically relevant and donor-specific TCRbeta repertoire. PCR primers changed over time for some patients, so nucleotide-level comparison across those patients' samples was not possible.

V lost 0 bases and J lost 0 bases; the stretch between them is 10 bases long. The CDR3 runs 16 residues from the cysteine to the phenylalanine. The 39 bases shown cover part of the CDR3, and their frame starts at base 1. The CDR1 and CDR2 encoded by the germline V gene are SGHRS and YFSETQ. For TCRbeta CDR3 sequencing, genomic DNA was extracted from sorted cells using the QIAGEN DNeasy Blood and Tissue Kit. Through immunoSEQ, high-throughput TCRbeta CDR3 sequencing was done commercially, including PCR amplification with internal controls and bias correction. In the paper's pipeline: Unique productive TCRbeta sequences were defined by CDR3 nucleotide sequence where primers matched, and otherwise by CDR3 amino acid sequence together with Vbeta and Jbeta genes. To correct for sorting error, sequences found in more than one sorted population at a frequency ratio of 2:1 or less were discarded, and the remaining shared sequences were assigned to the population with the higher frequency. A sequence counted as donor-reactive if, in CFSE-low cells, the sequence had a frequency of at least 0.01% and was expanded at least 5-fold compared with unstimulated cells. Jensen-Shannon divergence, calculated on the top 100 TCRbeta sequences ranked by frequency, was used to quantify repertoire divergence. For any sample with multiple sequencing runs, sorting error was corrected in each run separately before the runs were pooled. TCRdb took over this immuneACCESS table, retaining in-frame rearrangements with V and J assigned. Such tables are incomplete; in checked studies, under half of the missing clones stem from an unresolved V gene, and the remainder is unexplained. The V and J calls and clone size are taken from that table; D and trimming were inferred from the DNA. This sample's table carries some 52,000 clones. The ten largest account for roughly 0.8% of the sample.

About this clone: Its cognate antigen has yet to be identified. From the germline J gene comes the end of the CDR3, since the read stops 3 residues before it.

What this sample's time point label stands for: blood sample drawn before combined kidney and bone marrow transplant. Thawed PBMCs were FACS-sorted into unstimulated Tregs (CD4+CD25+CD127-), CD4+ non-Tregs (CD4+CD25-), CD4 cells and CD8 cells. Several combined kidney and bone marrow transplant recipients from the ITN036ST trial were included as patients, and samples were available only from these trial subjects. Healthy control blood was separated into PBMCs by Ficoll density gradient and cryopreserved, and patient PBMCs were collected both before and after transplant. This specimen was CD4+ T cells from blood, taken before the transplant. The sequence was collected from a human donor who received a combined kidney and bone marrow transplant. The rearrangement combines TRBV5-1 with TRBJ1-3, with TRBD1 as a weak D call on 5 bases. The covered CDR3 bases are TGCGCCAGCAGCTTGGCAGGGTTACTCTCTGGAAACACC. Translation gives CASSLAGLLSGNT. The whole CDR3 protein is CASSLAGLLSGNTIYF.